This T cell receptor (beta chain) was retrieved from a study of cytomegalovirus exposure and HLA in healthy donors. Study results and limitations: Most TCR sequences were seen very rarely across donors, but some public TCRs occurred in many.

Data came from immunoSEQ multiplex PCR; TCRdb stores just in-frame clones and leaves some out. This sample has 100,000 to 120,000 clones; approximately 86% occur once, and the top ten carry 3% to 3.5%. With respect to this clone: Its antigen is unknown.

This CDR3 is built from 15 residues. Looked up from germline, CDR1 is MDHEN and CDR2 is SYDVKM. Germline trimming cut 7 bases from V and 10 bases from J; bases unmatched to any gene: 13. This sequence originates from a woman between 18 and 29 years old in good health and CMV-seronegative. Input material: PBMCs. V gene TRBV28 combines with J gene TRBJ1-6, with 7 bases matching TRBD1. As DNA, the CDR3 is TGTGCCAGCAATCTAGGGGGCACTGGCCCCTCACCCCTCCACTTT. It is translated as CASNLGGTGPSPLHF. The full variable domain, in which reference TRBV28 and TRBJ1-6 provide the parts outside the CDR3, is DVKVTQSSRYLVKRTGEKVFLECVQDMDHENMFWYRQDPGLGLRLIYFSYDVKMKEKGDIPEGYSVSREKKERFSLILESASTNQTSMYLCASNLGGTGPSPLHFGNGTRLTVT.